Shown below are 20 T cell receptor beta chains from a single sample sequenced in a study of shared clonotypes between healthy human individuals. The method was immunoSEQ multiplex PCR; TCRdb's version includes in-frame clones alone and lacks a portion of them. The profile covers approximately 1.4 million clones, with 98% appearing a single time and around 0.47% taken by the ten largest. The sequencing sample was made of naive CD4+ T cells sorted from blood. The subset here: CD45RA+ positively selected. The receptors here all came from a man aged 25-45 years in good health.

V is TRBV10-1 and J is TRBJ1-5; the D is unclear. The V gene's germline CDR1 is WNHNN and CDR2 SYGVQD (reference sequence). This CDR3 has 13 amino acids. Trimming removed 4 bases at V and 3 bases at J, with 7 bases between. The CDR3 DNA is TGCGCCAGCAGTGCGGGAACCAATCAGCCCCAGCATTTT. It specifies CASSAGTNQPQHF.

The chain employs TRBV27 and TRBJ2-2, with D unresolved. Trimming took 5 bases from V and 6 from J, leaving 19 bases between them. The CDR3 consists of 16 residues. The germline CDR1 and CDR2 sequences are MNHEY and SMNVEV (reference sequence). The CDR3 loop is CASSPRSPRTSGELFF. The CDR3, as DNA: TGTGCCAGCAGTCCCCGCTCTCCGCGGACCTCCGGGGAGCTGTTTTTT.

The chain links TRBV28 to TRBJ2-7; TRBD1 aligns across 7 bases. Germline assignment: CDR1 MDHEN and CDR2 SYDVKM. The CDR3 is 19 residues long. The V and J ends lost 7 bases and 6 bases, in that order; junction bases with no gene match: 27. CDR3 coding DNA: TGTGCCAGCACCGTAGGGTGGGACAGAGCCTTACGGGGCCTGGCCGAGCAGTACTTC. Its protein is CASTVGWDRALRGLAEQYF.

V is TRBV12-2 and J is TRBJ2-1; the D segment call TRBD2 is taken from the table without a DNA check. TRBV12-2 is a listed pseudogene. The CDR3 is made up of 16 amino acids. The CDR3 region has the DNA TGTGCAAGTCGCATTTCCCTAGCGGGACGTTACAATGAGCAGTTCTTC. It is translated as CASRISLAGRYNEQFF.

This chain connects TRBV27 to TRBJ2-5; a possible D gene is TRBD1 (5 bases). V was shortened by 1 base and J by 2 bases, with 8 bases between the two germline ends. This CDR3 contains 14 residues. CDR1 and CDR2 from the germline V gene are MNHEY and SMNVEV (reference sequence). CDR3 nucleotides: TGTGCCAGCAGTTTATTTGACAGACAAGAGACCCAGTACTTC. Amino acid sequence: CASSLFDRQETQYF.

This clone occurred once. The chain carries TRBV5-1 and TRBJ1-2; D might be TRBD1 (5 bases). The length of the CDR3 is 15 residues. Per the germline V gene, CDR1 is SGHRS and CDR2 is YFSETQ. V lost 0 bases and J lost 6, with 15 bases in between. The CDR3 bases are TGCGCCAGCAGCTTGGAGGGGAACCTCGGTAATGGCTACACCTTC. As protein: CASSLEGNLGNGYTF.

The chain's CDR3 is CASSQVRSRRSYEQYF. The DNA of the CDR3 is TGTGCCAGCAGCCAAGTAAGAAGCCGCCGCTCCTACGAGCAGTACTTC. The chain combines TRBV14 with TRBJ2-7; D is unresolved. In germline, CDR1 is SGHDN, CDR2 FVKESK. The CDR3 has 16 amino acids. Trimming took 1 base from V and 0 from J, leaving 13 bases between them.

CDR3 loop: CASTGTDRYEQYF. CDR3 in DNA: TGTGCCAGTACCGGGACGGACCGCTACGAGCAGTACTTC. This chain connects TRBV19 to TRBJ2-7; D tentatively reads TRBD1 or TRBD2 (5 bases each). In germline, CDR1 is LNHDA, CDR2 SQIVND (reference sequence). V was cut by 7 bases and J by 3 bases, with 13 bases left in between. CDR3 size: 13 residues.

This clone was picked up one time. The V and J genes are TRBV6-4 and TRBJ1-5; D unresolved. The CDR3 has 12 amino acids. V was clipped by 1 base and J by 4 bases, with 2 bases between them. CDR1 and CDR2 from the germline V gene are MRHNA and SNTAGT. The DNA of the CDR3 is TGTGCCAGCAGTGACTTTAATCAGCCCCAGCATTTT. Amino acids: CASSDFNQPQHF.

The chain carries TRBV7-5 and TRBJ2-7; the table's D call, TRBD1, was not checked against the DNA. TRBV7-5 is noted as a pseudogene. The CDR3 covers 15 residues. The CDR3, as DNA: TGTGCCGCCCCTTACGCCGGGACAGACTCCTACGAGCAGTACTTC. This gives the protein CAAPYAGTDSYEQYF.

The chain uses TRBV29-1 and TRBJ2-1, with 10 bases matching TRBD2. The CDR3 spans 14 residues. From germline, CDR1 is SQVTM and CDR2 ANQGSEA. Unmatched junction bases numbered 8, after V lost 3 bases and J lost 9 bases. CDR3 loop: CSVDWLAGVGEQFF. CDR3 bases: TGCAGCGTTGACTGGCTAGCGGGAGTAGGTGAGCAGTTCTTC.

The rearrangement joins TRBV28 to TRBJ2-1, with a possible D match to TRBD2 (6 bases). The CDR3 length is 17 residues. Germline V gene lookup returns CDR1 MDHEN and CDR2 SYDVKM. The V gene lost 8 bases and the J gene lost 3 bases, with 23 bases spanning the gap. In DNA, the CDR3 is TGTGCCAGCCCCCCATCCGGAAGCGGGTGGAACTACAATGAGCAGTTCTTC. Translation: CASPPSGSGWNYNEQFF.

J is TRBJ2-7 and V is TRBV6-5; 7 bases line up with TRBD1. V gave up 5 bases and J gave up 3 bases; unmatched junction bases: 7. Germline CDR1 MNHEY, CDR2 SVGAGI. The CDR3 length is 14 residues. CDR3 sequence (DNA): TGTGCCAGCAGTCGAACCCGGACAGGCTACGAGCAGTACTTC. This sequence encodes CASSRTRTGYEQYF.

The chain employs TRBV7-8 and TRBJ1-2, with D hard to call. The CDR3 totals 12 residues. Trimming shortened V by 6 bases and J by 7 bases, and 12 bases separated the two germline ends. The germline V gene encodes CDR1 SGHVS and CDR2 FQNEAQ. This CDR3 is CASSLRRGGYTF. The DNA for the CDR3 is TGTGCCAGCAGTCTACGCCGTGGTGGCTACACCTTC.

This clone is a singleton in its sample. This chain uses TRBV12-5 with TRBJ2-7, with a weak D call TRBD1 (6 bases). The CDR3 spans 16 residues. Trimming removed 1 base at V and 4 bases at J, with 17 bases between. Looked up from germline, CDR1 is LGHNT and CDR2 is FRNRAP. CDR3 loop: CASGLGQVWFVYEQYF. CDR3 bases: TGTGCTAGTGGTTTGGGACAGGTTTGGTTTGTGTACGAGCAGTACTTC.

The V call is TRBV6-4, the J call TRBJ2-1; weak D call: TRBD1 (5 bases). V gave up 2 bases and J gave up 6 bases, with 11 bases separating them. This CDR3 contains 14 residues. The germline CDR1 and CDR2 sequences are MRHNA and SNTAGT. The CDR3 sequence is CASSDTPGRNEQFF. The CDR3 coding sequence is TGTGCCAGCAGTGACACCCCAGGGCGCAATGAGCAGTTCTTC.

The chain combines TRBV4-1 with TRBJ1-2; D is unclear. Trimming took off 2 bases at V and 6 bases at J, with 10 bases between the two ends. In germline, CDR1 is MGHRA, CDR2 YSYEKL. The CDR3 covers 13 residues. The CDR3 nucleotides are TGCGCCAGCAGCCAAAGCAGGACGGATGGCTACACCTTC. This sequence encodes CASSQSRTDGYTF.

The rearrangement uses TRBV18 and TRBJ2-3; D uncertain. This CDR3 has 15 residues. Trimming left V 3 bases short and J 0 bases short, with 10 bases between. CDR1 is KGHSH and CDR2 is LQKENI in the germline V gene. The CDR3 DNA follows: TGTGCCAGCTCACCTATCTATTCCAGCACAGATACGCAGTATTTT. This sequence encodes CASSPIYSSTDTQYF.

The chain carries TRBV28 and TRBJ2-7; the D gene is possibly TRBD1 (5 bases). The CDR3 runs to 13 residues. The V gene lost 4 bases and the J gene lost 4 bases, with 11 bases spanning the gap. Germline lookup yields CDR1 MDHEN and CDR2 SYDVKM. The CDR3 DNA is TGTGCCAGCAGTTCTGTGGGGCGATACGAGCAGTACTTC. This sequence encodes CASSSVGRYEQYF.

J is TRBJ1-2 and V is TRBV28; 8 bases align to TRBD1. Germline V CDR1 and CDR2: MDHEN, SYDVKM. After removal of 7 bases from V and 3 bases from J, the junction contained 7 bases not matched to a gene. The CDR3 spans 14 residues. The CDR3 loop reads CASIRGRWDYGYTF. The CDR3 nucleotides are TGTGCCAGCATCAGGGGGCGTTGGGACTATGGCTACACCTTC.